This TCR beta chain was captured by sequencing in a study of cytomegalovirus exposure and HLA in healthy donors. The PCR was carried out with 60 Vbeta primers and 13 Jbeta primers. The table came from immunoSEQ multiplex PCR; TCRdb's copy has only in-frame clones and leaves some out. The profile shows some 170,000 clones, 70% of them singletons. On this clone: The antigen is undetermined.

General observations from the study: Excluded: some indistinguishable V segments such as TRBV6-2 and TRBV6-3.

The germline V gene encodes CDR1 ENHRY and CDR2 SYGVKD. The V gene end was trimmed by 4 bases and the J gene end by 3 bases; junction bases not matched to a gene: 7. This CDR3 contains 17 residues. Sample: PBMCs. The chain recombines TRBV10-3 with TRBJ1-3, with 12 bases lining up with TRBD1. The sequence was collected from a man aged 18 to 30 in good health and CMV-seropositive. This CDR3 reads CAISAPGTGGLGNTIYF. The DNA for the CDR3 is TGTGCCATCAGTGCCCCCGGGACAGGGGGCCTTGGAAACACCATATATTTT.